This passage covers 13 T cell receptor beta chains from one sample sequenced in a study of vaccination and CD4 T cells after COVID-19. Their antigens are not known. Sample treatment: approximately 10-day PBMC culture with coronavirus spike peptide pools or control peptides (ViraFEST assay). Sequence data for DNA of cultured CD4+ T cells were generated by the Oncomine TCR Beta short-read assay. In TCRdb, the PCR reads were re-called with MiXCR into one record per CDR3 protein. The sample records some 13,000 distinct CDR3 sequences, roughly 40% being singletons. The sequencing used CD4+ T cells from blood, cultured in vitro, collected before SARS-CoV-2 vaccination. The source is a human donor who had recovered from COVID-19.

The chain's CDR3 is CSARDEAPSTDTQYF. DNA for the CDR3: TGCAGTGCTAGAGATGAAGCGCCAAGCACAGATACGCAGTATTTT. V usage is TRBV20-1 and J usage is TRBJ2-3; the D is unclear. The length of the CDR3 is 15 residues. V was shortened by 0 bases and J by 0 bases, with 10 bases between the two germline ends. CDR1 and CDR2 (germline): DFQATT, SNEGSKA (reference sequence).

V is TRBV2 and J is TRBJ2-5; TRBD2 matches 12 bases. This CDR3 has 16 amino acids. V shed 5 bases and J 1 base; nucleotides not matched to a gene: 5. The V gene's germline CDR1 is SNHLY and CDR2 FYNNEI. DNA for the CDR3: TGTGCCAGCAGTTCACGACTAGCGGGAGCCCAAGAGACCCAGTACTTC. Protein: CASSSRLAGAQETQYF.

This sequence joins TRBV2 and TRBJ2-5; 7 nucleotides match TRBD2. The CDR3 loop spans 14 amino acids. In germline, CDR1 is SNHLY, CDR2 FYNNEI. Trimming removed 3 bases from V and 1 base from J; junction bases left unmatched: 2. CDR3 amino acids: CASSELAVQETQYF. CDR3 nucleotide sequence: TGTGCCAGCAGTGAGCTAGCGGTCCAAGAGACCCAGTACTTC.

The CDR3 coding sequence is TGTGCCAGCAGCCTGTGGGGGCCCTACGAGCAGTACTTC. It translates to CASSLWGPYEQYF. The V gene is TRBV5-4, the J gene TRBJ2-7; perhaps TRBD1 as D (6 bases). Trimming pared 4 bases from V and 2 bases from J, leaving 10 bases between. Per germline, CDR1 SGHNT and CDR2 YYREEE (reference sequence). CDR3 length equals 13 residues. The entire variable domain, with the rest obtained from reference TRBV5-4 and TRBJ2-7, is as follows: ETGVTQSPTHLIKTRGQQVTLRCSSQSGHNTVSWYQQALGQGPQFIFQYYREEENGRGNFPPRFSGLQFPNYSSELNVNALELDDSALYLCASSLWGPYEQYFGPGTRLTVT.

This chain uses TRBV12-3 or TRBV12-4 with TRBJ2-7; 11 positions agree with TRBD1. The length of the CDR3 is 16 residues. The V segment lost 5 bases and the J segment 1 base; nucleotides outside the gene matches: 7. The CDR3 sequence: CASSGTGGSGSYEQYF. DNA for the CDR3: TGTGCCAGCAGTGGGACAGGGGGTTCCGGGTCCTACGAGCAGTACTTC.

This rearrangement joins TRBV20-1 to TRBJ2-7, with TRBD2 matching over 9 bases. Germline V gene data show CDR1 as DFQATT and CDR2 as SNEGSKA (reference sequence). The CDR3 is 15 residues long. Trimming removed 0 bases from V and 7 bases from J; junction bases left unmatched: 10. CDR3 protein: CSAREGSGGTLEQYF. Here the CDR3 DNA reads TGCAGTGCTAGAGAAGGGAGCGGGGGGACTTTAGAGCAGTACTTC.

The chain employs TRBV6-1 and TRBJ2-2, with 9 nucleotides matching TRBD1. Germline V gene lookup returns CDR1 MNHNS and CDR2 SASEGT. The CDR3 has 16 residues. The V gene end was trimmed by 7 bases and the J gene end by 1 base; junction bases not matched to a gene: 7. CDR3 DNA: TGTGCCAGCAACCAACCGGGACAGGGGAACACCGGGGAGCTGTTTTTT. Translating gives CASNQPGQGNTGELFF.

This clonotype occurred a few times. The junction departs from germline at one end; a sequencing error may be responsible. The chain has TRBV6-1 and TRBJ1-2; D unclear. CDR1 MNHNS and CDR2 SASEGT come from the germline V gene. The CDR3 totals 10 residues. Written as DNA, the CDR3 is TGTGCCAGCAGTGACGCGGCCAGCTCCTTC. Amino acids: CASSDAASSF.

The genes are TRBV14 and TRBJ2-7, with 7 bases matching TRBD2. Per the germline V gene, CDR1 is SGHDN and CDR2 is FVKESK. With 0 bases clipped from V and 5 bases from J, the junction kept 10 bases outside the gene matches. The CDR3 contains 16 residues. The CDR3 here is CASSQDLAGEVDEQYF. The DNA for the CDR3 is TGTGCCAGCAGCCAAGATCTCGCGGGAGAGGTGGACGAGCAGTACTTC.

Concerning this clonotype itself: One end of the junction is discordant with germline, which a read error may explain. The chain employs TRBV2 and TRBJ1-1, with TRBD1 as a possible D gene (5 bases). In germline, CDR1 is SNHLY, CDR2 FYNNEI. The CDR3 loop spans 13 amino acids. In DNA form, the CDR3 reads TGTGCCAGCAGCGAAGGGTCAGGGCTCAAAGCTTTCTTT. It is translated as CASSEGSGLKAFF.

The V gene is TRBV27, the J gene TRBJ1-2, with a weak D call TRBD1 (5 bases). Germline lookup yields CDR1 MNHEY and CDR2 SMNVEV (reference sequence). This CDR3 region has 13 residues. The V end was cut by 2 bases, the J end by 4 bases, with 8 bases between. For the CDR3, the DNA is TGTGCCAGCAGTTTACAGGGCTCCTATGGCTACACCTTC. This encodes CASSLQGSYGYTF.

The rearrangement joins TRBV6-5 to TRBJ1-3; weak D call: TRBD1 (6 bases). The V end was cut by 1 base, the J end by 3 bases, with 10 bases between. The V gene's germline CDR1 is MNHEY and CDR2 SVGAGI. This CDR3 region has 15 residues. CDR3 amino acids: CASSYFRGGGNTIYF. The CDR3 DNA follows: TGTGCCAGCAGTTACTTCAGGGGAGGTGGAAACACCATATATTTT.

V and J are TRBV28 and TRBJ1-3; 8 nucleotides agree with TRBD1. Germline-derived CDR1 and CDR2 are MDHEN and SYDVKM. With 8 bases clipped from V and 2 bases from J, the junction kept 5 bases outside the gene matches. The CDR3 spans 14 residues. The CDR3 DNA follows: TGTGCCAGCCGAACGACAGGGGCTGGAAACACCATATATTTT. As protein: CASRTTGAGNTIYF.